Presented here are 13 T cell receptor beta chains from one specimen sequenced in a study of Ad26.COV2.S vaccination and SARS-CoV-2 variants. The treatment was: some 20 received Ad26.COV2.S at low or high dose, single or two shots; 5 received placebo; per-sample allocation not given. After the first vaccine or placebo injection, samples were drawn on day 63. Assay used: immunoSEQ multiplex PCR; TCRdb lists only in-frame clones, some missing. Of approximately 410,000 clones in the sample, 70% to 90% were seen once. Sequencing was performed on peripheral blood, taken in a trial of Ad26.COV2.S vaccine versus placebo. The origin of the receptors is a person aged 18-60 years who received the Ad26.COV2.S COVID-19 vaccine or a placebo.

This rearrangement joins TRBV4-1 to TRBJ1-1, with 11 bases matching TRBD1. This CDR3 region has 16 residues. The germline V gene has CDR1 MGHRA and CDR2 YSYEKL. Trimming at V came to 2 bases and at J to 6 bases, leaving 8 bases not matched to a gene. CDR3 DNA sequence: TGCGCCAGCAGCCAACTTAGGACAGGGGGCGTCGCTGAAGCTTTCTTT. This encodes CASSQLRTGGVAEAFF.

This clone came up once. Here the CDR3 DNA reads TGTGCCAGCGCGGACAGTGGCAATCAGCCCCAGCATTTT. It codes for CASADSGNQPQHF. The chain carries TRBV2 and TRBJ1-5, with a tentative D call TRBD1 (6 bases). Deletions cut 8 bases from V and 2 bases from J, with 10 bases between. The CDR3 is 13 residues long. Germline loops: CDR1 SNHLY, CDR2 FYNNEI.

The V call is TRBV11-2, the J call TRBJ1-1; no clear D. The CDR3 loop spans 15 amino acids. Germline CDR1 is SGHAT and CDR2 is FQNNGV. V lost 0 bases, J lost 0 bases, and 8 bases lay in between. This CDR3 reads CASSLEGPVNTEAFF. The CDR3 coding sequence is TGTGCCAGCAGCTTAGAAGGCCCGGTGAACACTGAAGCTTTCTTT.

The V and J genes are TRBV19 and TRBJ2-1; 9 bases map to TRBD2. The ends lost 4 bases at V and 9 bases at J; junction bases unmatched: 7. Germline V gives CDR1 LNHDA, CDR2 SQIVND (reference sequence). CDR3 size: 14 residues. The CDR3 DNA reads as TGTGCCAGTAGTACCGTTGGGACTAGCTCTGAGCAGTTCTTC. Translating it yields CASSTVGTSSEQFF.

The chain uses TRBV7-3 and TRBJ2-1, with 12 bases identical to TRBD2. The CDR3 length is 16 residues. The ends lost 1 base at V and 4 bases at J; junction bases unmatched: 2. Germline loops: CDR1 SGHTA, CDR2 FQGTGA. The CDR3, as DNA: TGTGCCAGCAGCTTAAGACTAGCGGGGGTTTACAATGAGCAGTTCTTC. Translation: CASSLRLAGVYNEQFF.

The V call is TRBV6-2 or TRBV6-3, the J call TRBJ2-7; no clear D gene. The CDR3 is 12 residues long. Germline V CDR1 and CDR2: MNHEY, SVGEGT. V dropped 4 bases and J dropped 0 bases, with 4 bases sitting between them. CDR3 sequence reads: CASSFPSYEQYF. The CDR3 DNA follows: TGTGCCAGCAGTTTTCCCTCCTACGAGCAGTACTTC.

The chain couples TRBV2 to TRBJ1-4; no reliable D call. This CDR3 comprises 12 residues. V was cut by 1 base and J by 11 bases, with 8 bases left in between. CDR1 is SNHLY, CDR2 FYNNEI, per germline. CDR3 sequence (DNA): TGTGCCAGCAGTGAAGACTTAAGTAAACTGTTTTTT. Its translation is CASSEDLSKLFF.

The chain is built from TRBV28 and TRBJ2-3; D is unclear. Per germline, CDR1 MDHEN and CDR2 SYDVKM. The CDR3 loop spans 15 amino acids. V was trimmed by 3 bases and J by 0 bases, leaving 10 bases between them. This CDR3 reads CASSLADSSTDTQYF. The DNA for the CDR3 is TGTGCCAGCAGTTTGGCCGATTCTAGCACAGATACGCAGTATTTT.

The DNA for the CDR3 is TGCGCCAGCAGCTTACAAGGGGGCGCGAACACTGAAGCTTTCTTT. This translates into CASSLQGGANTEAFF. This chain uses TRBV5-1 with TRBJ1-1, with 7 bases aligning to TRBD1. The CDR3 covers 15 residues. V lost 2 bases and J lost 1; bases outside the gene matches: 5. Germline CDR1 reads SGHRS; CDR2 reads YFSETQ.

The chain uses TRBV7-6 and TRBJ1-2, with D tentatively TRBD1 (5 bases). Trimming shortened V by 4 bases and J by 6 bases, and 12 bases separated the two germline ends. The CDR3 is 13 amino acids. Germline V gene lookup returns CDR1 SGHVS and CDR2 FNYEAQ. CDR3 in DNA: TGTGCCAGCAGCTCCGGGGTAGGGGATGGCTACACCTTC. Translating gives CASSSGVGDGYTF. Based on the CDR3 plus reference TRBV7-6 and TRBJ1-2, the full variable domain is GAGVSQSPRYKVTKRGQDVALRCDPISGHVSLYWYRQALGQGPEFLTYFNYEAQQDKSGLPNDRFSAERPEGSISTLTIQRTEQRDSAMYRCASSSGVGDGYTFGSGTRLTVV.

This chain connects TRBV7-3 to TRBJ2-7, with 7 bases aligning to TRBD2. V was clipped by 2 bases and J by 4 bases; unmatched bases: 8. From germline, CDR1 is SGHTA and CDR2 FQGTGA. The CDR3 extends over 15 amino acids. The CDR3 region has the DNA TGTGCCAGCAGCTTAGGGGAGGGAAAATCGTACGAGCAGTACTTC. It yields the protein CASSLGEGKSYEQYF.

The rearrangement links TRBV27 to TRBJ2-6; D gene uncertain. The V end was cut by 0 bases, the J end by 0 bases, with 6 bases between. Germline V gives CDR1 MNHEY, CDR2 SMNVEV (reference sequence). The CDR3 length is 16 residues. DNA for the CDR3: TGTGCCAGCAGTTTATCTGGCTTCTCTGGGGCCAACGTCCTGACTTTC. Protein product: CASSLSGFSGANVLTF.

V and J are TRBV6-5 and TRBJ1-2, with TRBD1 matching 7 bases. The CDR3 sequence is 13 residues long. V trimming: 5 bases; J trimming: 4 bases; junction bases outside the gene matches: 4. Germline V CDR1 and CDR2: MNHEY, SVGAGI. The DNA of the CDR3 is TGTGCCAGCAGTCCCAGGGGGGTCTATGGCTACACCTTC. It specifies CASSPRGVYGYTF.